The source of this T cell receptor beta chain is a study of regulatory T cells in long-lasting Graves disease. This clonotype occurred a few times. Sequencing libraries for TCR beta were prepared with iRepertoire HTBI primers and Arm-PCR of CDR3 regions. TCRdb re-called the multiplex PCR reads through MiXCR, storing one row per CDR3 protein. The repertoire holds roughly 500,000 distinct CDR3 sequences, roughly 15% seen once, with under 20% in the top ten. Described time point: newly diagnosed GD, antithyroid drugs for less than 3 months. The TCR library was prepared using RNA isolated from PBMCs. In germline, CDR1 is GTSNPN, CDR2 SVGIG (reference sequence). V lost 3 bases and J lost 5; bases outside the gene matches: 9. This CDR3 spans 14 amino acids. This sample was also put to use in a study of T cells in Graves' hyperthyroidism and ophthalmopathy. Turning to that study: Most thyroid clonotypes expanded above 0.001 appeared in blood too. With a median lead of around 6.7 months before onset, the model predicted ophthalmopathy.

Sample: peripheral blood mononuclear cells (PBMCs), taken at new diagnosis, from a patient treated with antithyroid drugs. This rearrangement joins TRBV30 to TRBJ2-5, with 7 positions matching TRBD2. The receptor comes from a woman aged 50 to 60 with Graves disease. For the CDR3, the DNA is TGTGCCTGGAGCAGTGGCGGGGGTTGGGAGACCCAGTACTTC. Residues: CAWSSGGGWETQYF.